This TCR beta chain emerged from a study of blood T cell repertoires in COVID-19. Study context: Acute and convalescent COVID-19 specimens originated in the United States, Italy and Spain. Sample material is recorded as cDNA or gDNA derived from T cells, B-cell-depleted T cells, or PBMCs.

Original processing notes: Estimated nucleated cell counts came from reference gene primer amplification. Libraries were prepared by immunoSEQ multiplex PCR; TCRdb keeps only in-frame clonotypes and omits some of them. The V and J calls and clone size were taken over from that table, and D and trimming were inferred from the DNA. The data hold some 190,000 clones, with about 88% observed a single time. The receptor comes from a woman in her 40s who had recovered from COVID-19. The specimen sequenced was peripheral blood.

The chain's CDR3 is CAIRGGTSGSNEQFF. CDR3 nucleotides: TGTGCCATCAGGGGCGGGACTAGCGGTTCCAATGAGCAGTTCTTC. J is TRBJ2-1 and V is TRBV10-3, with 11 bases that match TRBD2. J gave up 6 bases and V 6 bases, and 7 bases lay outside the gene matches. Germline assignment: CDR1 ENHRY and CDR2 SYGVKD. CDR3 length equals 15 residues.